The source of this T cell receptor (beta chain) is a study of shared clonotypes between healthy human individuals. Study summary: Three plates were used per donor for CD4 naive, three for CD4 memory, two for CD8 naive and one for CD8 memory.

From germline, CDR1 is SEHNR and CDR2 FQNEAQ (reference sequence). The CDR3 extends over 15 amino acids. V was clipped by 0 bases and J by 5 bases, with 13 bases between them. In the study's own analysis: ImmunoSEQ yielded junction-only sequences lacking quality scores, so filtering differed. Only in-frame clones appear in the TCRdb table, and some are missing; sequencing was by immunoSEQ multiplex PCR. The V and J calls and clone size are taken from that table; D and trimming were inferred from the DNA. This table holds approximately 720,000 clones, about 78% found once. Sequencing was carried out using memory CD4+ T cells sorted from blood. Subset given: CD45RA-negative fraction. This chain uses TRBV7-9 with TRBJ2-5; weak D call: TRBD1 (5 bases). The sequence was collected from a woman aged 30 to 39 in good health. CDR3 coding DNA: TGTGCCAGCAGCTTAGCGGGGCCTGGAGTTGAGACCCAGTACTTC. It encodes CASSLAGPGVETQYF.